These 20 T cell receptor beta chains came from one sample sequenced in a study of cytomegalovirus exposure and HLA in healthy donors. PCR used 60 Vbeta primers and 13 Jbeta primers. Method: immunoSEQ multiplex PCR; TCRdb's copy keeps in-frame clones and lacks some. The table shows 95,000 to 100,000 clones, with around 75% occurring only once. Sequenced: PBMCs. Receptor source: a man over 45 in good health and CMV-seronegative.

The rearrangement links TRBV28 to TRBJ2-7; 9 positions match TRBD1. Germline CDR1 MDHEN, CDR2 SYDVKM. CDR3 length: 18 residues. With V trimmed by 5 bases and J by 8 bases, 22 bases remained unmatched. The DNA of the CDR3 is TGTGCCAGCAGTCCATGGGGACAGGGAGGAACAGAAACGTACAAGCAGTACTTC. Translated: CASSPWGQGGTETYKQYF.

The chain employs TRBV30 and TRBJ2-1; 7 bases are a match to TRBD2. V trimming: 1 base; J trimming: 9 bases; junction bases outside the gene matches: 15. Germline CDR1 and CDR2: GTSNPN and SVGIG (reference sequence). The CDR3 covers 16 residues. DNA of the CDR3: TGTGCCTGGAGTGATCTTAGGAGCGGGGTATATAGTGAGCAGTTCTTC. This codes for CAWSDLRSGVYSEQFF.

In its sample, this clone was seen a few times. The V and J genes are TRBV4-2 and TRBJ1-5, with D possibly matching TRBD1 (5 bases). Trimming took off 3 bases at V and 0 bases at J, with 15 bases between the two ends. Germline V gene lookup returns CDR1 LGHNA and CDR2 YNFKEQ. CDR3 length: 17 amino acids. CDR3 residues: CASSHGGALHSNQPQHF. CDR3 nucleotides: TGTGCCAGCAGCCACGGTGGGGCTCTTCATAGCAATCAGCCCCAGCATTTT.

The chain employs TRBV4-1 and TRBJ2-3; a possible D gene is TRBD1 (5 bases). In germline, CDR1 is MGHRA, CDR2 YSYEKL. This CDR3 region has 15 residues. The V and J ends lost 1 base and 5 bases respectively, with 13 bases between them. CDR3 DNA: TGCGCCAGCAGCCAAGCCCAGTTGGGGCAAGATACGCAGTATTTT. Translated: CASSQAQLGQDTQYF.

CDR3 amino acids: CASSLGRYQPQHF. DNA of the CDR3: TGTGCCAGCAGCTTGGGCAGATATCAGCCCCAGCATTTT. The V gene is TRBV5-6, the J gene TRBJ1-5; D unresolved. V lost 0 bases and J lost 5, with 6 bases in between. The CDR3 runs 13 residues. Germline V gene lookup returns CDR1 SGHDT and CDR2 YYEEEE.

The chain recombines TRBV7-8 with TRBJ1-1, with TRBD1 matching 7 bases. The CDR3 covers 14 residues. J lost 3 bases, V lost 4 bases, and 5 bases had no gene match. Germline lookup yields CDR1 SGHVS and CDR2 FQNEAQ. DNA for the CDR3: TGTGCCAGCAGCTGGAACAGGGGCGACACTGAAGCTTTCTTT. This translates into CASSWNRGDTEAFF.

This clone occurred a few times. This chain uses TRBV9 with TRBJ1-5; D is perhaps TRBD1 (5 bases). V was trimmed by 5 bases and J by 6 bases, leaving 15 bases between them. The CDR3 spans 14 residues. Germline V gene data show CDR1 as SGDLS and CDR2 as YYNGEE. The CDR3 DNA follows: TGTGCCAGCAGTCCCGGGGGAGGGGCTCAGCCCCAGCATTTT. This encodes CASSPGGGAQPQHF.

This sequence joins TRBV2 and TRBJ2-5; 12 nucleotides agree with TRBD2. The ends lost 7 bases at V and 5 bases at J; junction bases unmatched: 5. Germline CDR1 SNHLY, CDR2 FYNNEI. CDR3 length: 14 residues. CDR3 loop: CASNGLAGRETQYF. CDR3 sequence (DNA): TGTGCCAGCAATGGACTAGCGGGGAGGGAGACCCAGTACTTC.

Regarding this clone: The sample holds other DNA sequences that translate to the same CDR3. The chain employs TRBV7-9 and TRBJ1-1; D perhaps matches TRBD1 (6 bases). Trimming cost V 5 bases and J 0 bases, with 10 bases left between them. Germline V CDR1 and CDR2: SEHNR, FQNEAQ (reference sequence). CDR3 length equals 14 residues. This CDR3 reads CASSPQGLNTEAFF. CDR3 nucleotide sequence: TGTGCCAGCAGCCCACAGGGCCTGAACACTGAAGCTTTCTTT. Drawing the rest from reference TRBV7-9 and TRBJ1-1, the complete variable domain is DTGVSQNPRHKITKRGQNVTFRCDPISEHNRLYWYRQTLGQGPEFLTYFQNEAQLEKSRLLSDRFSAERPKGSFSTLEIQRTEQGDSAMYLCASSPQGLNTEAFFGQGTRLTVV.

V and J are TRBV5-1 and TRBJ2-2; 11 nucleotides line up with TRBD1. The J segment lost 4 bases and the V segment lost 0 bases, leaving 5 bases of the junction unmatched. The CDR3 runs to 17 residues. Germline-derived CDR1 and CDR2 are SGHRS and YFSETQ. The CDR3 here is CASSLGTGGAVTGELFF. Written as DNA, the CDR3 is TGCGCCAGCAGCTTGGGGACAGGGGGCGCGGTCACCGGGGAGCTGTTTTTT. Full variable domain (rest looked up from reference TRBV5-1 and TRBJ2-2): KAGVTQTPRYLIKTRGQQVTLSCSPISGHRSVSWYQQTPGQGLQFLFEYFSETQRNKGNFPGRFSGRQFSNSRSEMNVSTLELGDSALYLCASSLGTGGAVTGELFFGEGSRLTVL.

The V call is TRBV7-3, the J call TRBJ1-1; 8 bases line up with TRBD1. This CDR3 has 17 amino acids. The trim removed 1 base at V and 0 bases at J, leaving 7 bases unmatched. Germline V gene lookup returns CDR1 SGHTA and CDR2 FQGTGA. CDR3 bases: TGTGCCAGCAGCTTAAGTCCGGGACAGGTCATGAACACTGAAGCTTTCTTT. It codes for CASSLSPGQVMNTEAFF. Full variable domain (rest looked up from reference TRBV7-3 and TRBJ1-1): GAGVSQTPSNKVTEKGKYVELRCDPISGHTALYWYRQSLGQGPEFLIYFQGTGAADDSGLPNDRFFAVRPEGSVSTLKIQRTERGDSAVYLCASSLSPGQVMNTEAFFGQGTRLTVV.

V gene TRBV11-3 combines with J gene TRBJ2-3; TRBD2 might be the D (6 bases). The germline gives CDR1 SGHNT, CDR2 YENEEA. This CDR3 is built from 13 residues. Trimming took 6 bases from V and 1 from J, leaving 8 bases between them. CDR3 protein: CASRASGTDTQYF. The CDR3 nucleotides are TGTGCCAGCAGGGCTAGCGGCACAGATACGCAGTATTTT. Looking up the rest from reference TRBV11-3 and TRBJ2-3 gives the full variable domain: EAGVVQSPRYKIIEKKQPVAFWCNPISGHNTLYWYLQNLGQGPELLIRYENEEAVDDSQLPKDRFSAERLKGVDSTLKIQPAELGDSAVYLCASRASGTDTQYFGPGTRLTVL.

This chain joins TRBV19 and TRBJ1-5, with a weak D call TRBD1 (5 bases). The CDR3 spans 14 residues. Germline assignment: CDR1 LNHDA and CDR2 SQIVND (reference sequence). V dropped 7 bases and J dropped 5 bases, with 15 bases sitting between them. The CDR3 bases are TGTGCCAGTAAGACGGACACACTATATCAGCCCCAGCATTTT. This codes for CASKTDTLYQPQHF.

This clone was counted only a few times. The rearrangement links TRBV7-9 to TRBJ2-7; unclear D gene. Trimming cost V 3 bases and J 5 bases, with 5 bases left between them. This CDR3 has 11 amino acids. Germline V gives CDR1 SEHNR, CDR2 FQNEAQ (reference sequence). The CDR3 region has the DNA TGTGCCAGCAGCTTCCAGGACGAGCAGTACTTC. This encodes CASSFQDEQYF.

CDR3: CASKGGFAGLQETQYF. For the CDR3, the DNA is TGTGCCAGCAAGGGAGGTTTTGCGGGGCTTCAAGAGACCCAGTACTTC. V gene TRBV27 combines with J gene TRBJ2-5, with D possibly TRBD2 on 6 matching bases. Per germline, CDR1 MNHEY and CDR2 SMNVEV (reference sequence). Trimming shortened V by 7 bases and J by 2 bases, and 20 bases separated the two germline ends. This CDR3 spans 16 amino acids.

The chain employs TRBV5-1 and TRBJ2-7, with TRBD2 matching over 7 bases. From germline, CDR1 is SGHRS and CDR2 YFSETQ. The CDR3 totals 14 residues. The J segment lost 4 bases and the V segment lost 4 bases, leaving 8 bases of the junction unmatched. The CDR3 DNA follows: TGCGCCAGCAGCCCGGGGGGAGTTTTATACGAGCAGTACTTC. This codes for CASSPGGVLYEQYF.

The chain couples TRBV6-5 to TRBJ1-4; TRBD1 might be the D (5 bases). From germline, CDR1 is MNHEY and CDR2 SVGAGI. Trimming removed 4 bases from V and 6 bases from J, with 15 bases in between. This CDR3 is 15 amino acids long. In nucleotides, the CDR3 is TGTGCCAGCAGTTTAACCTGGACGGGGGATGAAAAACTGTTTTTT. Residues: CASSLTWTGDEKLFF.

This chain joins TRBV15 and TRBJ2-7; D not resolved. The CDR3 is 13 residues long. Germline assignment: CDR1 LNHNV and CDR2 YYDKDF (reference sequence). Trimming took 0 bases from V and 9 from J, leaving 12 bases between them. The CDR3, as DNA: TGTGCCACCAGCAGAGATTACGGTGTGTTGCAGTACTTC. Translating it yields CATSRDYGVLQYF.

The V call is TRBV18, the J call TRBJ2-7; possibly TRBD1 for D (6 bases). Germline CDR1 KGHSH, CDR2 LQKENI. V shed 6 bases and J shed 7 bases, with 13 bases lying between them. This CDR3 comprises 12 residues. CDR3 sequence: CASSRPTGEQYF. CDR3 coding DNA: TGTGCCAGCTCTCGGCCGACAGGAGAGCAGTACTTC.

The chain recombines TRBV5-1 with TRBJ2-3; 7 bases are shared with TRBD2. The CDR3 is 16 amino acids. The V gene end was trimmed by 0 bases and the J gene end by 0 bases; junction bases not matched to a gene: 4. Germline-derived CDR1 and CDR2 are SGHRS and YFSETQ. CDR3 DNA: TGCGCCAGCAGCTTGGGACTAGCAGGAAGCACAGATACGCAGTATTTT. Encoded protein: CASSLGLAGSTDTQYF.